This TCR beta chain was retrieved from a study of T cell repertoires in cytomegalovirus infection. Turning to the study itself: Based on public TCR beta signatures, there were indications of CMV infection and of a matching HLA type.

This CDR3 is built from 13 residues. In germline, CDR1 is DFQATT, CDR2 SNEGSKA (reference sequence). V dropped 5 bases and J dropped 0 bases, with 11 bases sitting between them. Each CDR3 protein is one row after TCRdb ran MiXCR on the reads. This sample has approximately 500,000 distinct CDR3 sequences, with roughly 10% found just once. The sample holds many counts of this clonotype. Sequencing input: PBMCs. The chain links TRBV20-1 to TRBJ2-7, with D tentatively TRBD2 (6 bases). The clonotype originates from a human donor in good health (CMV status not recorded). Some clones in this sample may be carry-over from other donors' samples. CDR3 loop: CSALVSGSYEQYF. The CDR3 region has the DNA TGCAGTGCTCTCGTTAGCGGCTCCTACGAGCAGTACTTC.